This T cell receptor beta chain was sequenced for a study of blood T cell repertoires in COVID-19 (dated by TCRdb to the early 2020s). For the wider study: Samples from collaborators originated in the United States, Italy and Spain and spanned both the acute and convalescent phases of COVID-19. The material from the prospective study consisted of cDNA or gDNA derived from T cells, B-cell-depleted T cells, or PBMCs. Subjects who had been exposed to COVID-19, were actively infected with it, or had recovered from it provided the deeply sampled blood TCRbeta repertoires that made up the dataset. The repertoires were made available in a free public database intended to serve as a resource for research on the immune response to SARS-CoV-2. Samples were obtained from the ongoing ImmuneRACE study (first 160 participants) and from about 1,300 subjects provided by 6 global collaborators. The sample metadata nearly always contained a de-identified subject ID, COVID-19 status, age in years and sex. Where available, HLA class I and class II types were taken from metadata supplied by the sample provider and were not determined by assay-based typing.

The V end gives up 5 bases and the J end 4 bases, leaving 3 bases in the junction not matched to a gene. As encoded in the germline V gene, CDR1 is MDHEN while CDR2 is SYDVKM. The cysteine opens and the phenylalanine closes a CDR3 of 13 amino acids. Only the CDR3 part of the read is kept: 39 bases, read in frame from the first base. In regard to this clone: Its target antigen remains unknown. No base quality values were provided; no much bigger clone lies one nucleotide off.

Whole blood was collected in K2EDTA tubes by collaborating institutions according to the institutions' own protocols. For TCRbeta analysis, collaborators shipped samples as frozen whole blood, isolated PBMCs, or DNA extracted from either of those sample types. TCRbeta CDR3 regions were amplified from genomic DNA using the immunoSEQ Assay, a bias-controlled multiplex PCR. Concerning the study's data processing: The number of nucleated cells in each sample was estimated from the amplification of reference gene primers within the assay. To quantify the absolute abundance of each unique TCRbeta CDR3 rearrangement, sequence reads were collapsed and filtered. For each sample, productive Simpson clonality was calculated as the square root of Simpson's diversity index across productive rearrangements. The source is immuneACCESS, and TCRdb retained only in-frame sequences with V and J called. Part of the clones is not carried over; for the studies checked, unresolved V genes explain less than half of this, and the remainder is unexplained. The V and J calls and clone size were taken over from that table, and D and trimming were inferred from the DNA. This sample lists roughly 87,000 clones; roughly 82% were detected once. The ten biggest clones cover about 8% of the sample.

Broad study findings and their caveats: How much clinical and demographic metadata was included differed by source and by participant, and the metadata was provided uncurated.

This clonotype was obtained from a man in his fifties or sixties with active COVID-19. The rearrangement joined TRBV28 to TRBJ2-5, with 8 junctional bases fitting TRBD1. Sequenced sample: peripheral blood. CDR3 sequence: CASSQGARETQYF. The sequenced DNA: TGTGCCAGCAGTCAGGGGGCTCGAGAGACCCAGTACTTC.